These 22 T cell receptor beta chains were sequenced from one sample in a study of blood T cell repertoires in COVID-19. TCRdb's copy holds only in-frame clones and misses some; the assay was immunoSEQ multiplex PCR. Seen here are under 200,000 clones, approximately 90% observed once, and the top ten hold around 0.5%. Sequenced: peripheral blood. The receptors were gathered from a man over 45 with acute or convalescent COVID-19.

J is TRBJ2-1 and V is TRBV7-3, with D possibly TRBD2 on 6 matching bases. Trimming took 5 bases from V and 8 from J, leaving 13 bases between them. This CDR3 spans 13 amino acids. CDR1 and CDR2 from the germline V gene are SGHTA and FQGTGA. CDR3 DNA: TGTGCCAGCAGCCCCCGGACTACCGATGAGCAGTTCTTC. It encodes CASSPRTTDEQFF.

The chain couples TRBV20-1 to TRBJ2-7; D perhaps matches TRBD2 (6 bases). The CDR3 sequence is 11 residues long. Germline lookup yields CDR1 DFQATT and CDR2 SNEGSKA (reference sequence). With 4 bases removed from V and 5 bases from J, the gap between germline ends came to 9 bases. In DNA form, the CDR3 reads TGCAGTGCTAAGAGCGGGCACGAGCAGTACTTC. As protein: CSAKSGHEQYF.

V is TRBV11-2 and J is TRBJ2-1; D gene uncertain. V lost 2 bases and J lost 6, with 2 bases in between. Germline V gene sequence: CDR1 SGHAT, CDR2 FQNNGV. CDR3 size: 11 residues. DNA for the CDR3: TGTGCCAGCAGCTTACTCAATGAGCAGTTCTTC. Residues: CASSLLNEQFF. Supplemented by reference TRBV11-2 and TRBJ2-1, the full variable domain reads EAGVAQSPRYKIIEKRQSVAFWCNPISGHATLYWYQQILGQGPKLLIQFQNNGVVDDSQLPKDRFSAERLKGVDSTLKIQPAKLEDSAVYLCASSLLNEQFFGPGTRLTVL.

This rearrangement joins TRBV3-1 (or the pseudogene TRBV3-2) to TRBJ2-1; 8 bases agree with TRBD2. CDR1 LGHDT and CDR2 YNNKEL come from the germline V gene (reference sequence). With V trimmed by 4 bases and J by 11 bases, 13 bases remained unmatched. This CDR3 has 15 amino acids. The CDR3 sequence is CASSPFRLAKFKQFF. Written as DNA, the CDR3 is TGTGCCAGCAGCCCATTTAGACTAGCGAAGTTTAAGCAGTTCTTC.

V is TRBV7-3 and J is TRBJ2-3, with 11 positions matching TRBD2. Per germline, CDR1 SGHTA and CDR2 FQGTGA. The CDR3 contains 17 residues. Trimming at V came to 4 bases and at J to 0 bases, leaving 6 bases not matched to a gene. The CDR3 nucleotides read TGTGCCAGCAGCTCCCAGGGGACTAGCGGTAGCACAGATACGCAGTATTTT. This translates into CASSSQGTSGSTDTQYF.

V is TRBV10-2 and J is TRBJ2-1; TRBD2 matches 9 bases. The V gene end was trimmed by 3 bases and the J gene end by 0 bases; junction bases not matched to a gene: 6. The CDR3 contains 17 residues. Germline CDR1 WSHSY, CDR2 SAAADI. The CDR3 here is CASSDPTSGRSYNEQFF. The CDR3 DNA reads as TGCGCCAGCAGTGACCCCACTAGCGGGCGCTCCTACAATGAGCAGTTCTTC.

The J gene is TRBJ1-5, the V gene TRBV19; D is uncertain. V gave up 6 bases and J gave up 3 bases, with 18 bases separating them. CDR3 length equals 16 residues. CDR1 is LNHDA, CDR2 SQIVND, per germline (reference sequence). The CDR3 DNA is TGTGCCAGTAGCCCGGTCCCCCAGGTAAACAATCAGCCCCAGCATTTT. Protein sequence: CASSPVPQVNNQPQHF.

This clone was picked up a small number of times. The chain links TRBV6-6 to TRBJ1-1, with a tentative D call TRBD1 (5 bases). Germline-derived CDR1 and CDR2 are MNHNY and SVGAGI (reference sequence). This CDR3 is 14 amino acids long. Trimming removed 0 bases at V and 8 bases at J, with 13 bases between. The DNA for the CDR3 is TGTGCCAGCAGTTACTCGACCGGGGGAGGAGAAGCTTTCTTT. This translates into CASSYSTGGGEAFF.

The rearrangement uses TRBV5-1 and TRBJ1-6; 8 bases map to TRBD1. Germline assignment: CDR1 SGHRS and CDR2 YFSETQ. The trim removed 5 bases at V and 8 bases at J, leaving 3 bases unmatched. The length of the CDR3 is 13 residues. CDR3 loop: CASRQDRDSPLHF. The CDR3 nucleotides read TGCGCCAGCAGGCAGGACAGGGATTCACCCCTCCACTTT.

This clone has only one observation. The chain carries TRBV5-1 and TRBJ2-3; 13 nucleotides line up with TRBD2. The CDR3 has 16 residues. The V and J ends lost 4 bases and 4 bases, in that order; junction bases with no gene match: 6. The germline V gene has CDR1 SGHRS and CDR2 YFSETQ. The CDR3 DNA reads TGCGCCAGCAGCCTCGGACTAGCGGGAGCCTCAGATACGCAGTATTTT. Translated, it gives CASSLGLAGASDTQYF.

This rearrangement joins TRBV6-2 or TRBV6-3 to TRBJ1-1; tentative D call: TRBD1 (5 bases). V was clipped by 2 bases and J by 4 bases, with 14 bases between them. The CDR3 has 15 residues. Per germline, CDR1 MNHEY and CDR2 SVGEGT. CDR3 bases: TGTGCCAGCAGTTACACCGGGACTGCGGGCACTGAAGCTTTCTTT. This encodes CASSYTGTAGTEAFF.

V gene TRBV5-6 combines with J gene TRBJ1-4; D perhaps matches TRBD1 (5 bases). The CDR3 consists of 14 residues. Germline-derived CDR1 and CDR2 are SGHDT and YYEEEE. V lost 2 bases to trimming and J lost 8 bases, with 13 bases between them. CDR3 in DNA: TGTGCCAGCAGCTTTCGGCGGGGCACGGAAAAACTGTTTTTT. Protein sequence: CASSFRRGTEKLFF. The full variable domain, its missing parts supplied by reference TRBV5-6 and TRBJ1-4, is DAGVTQSPTHLIKTRGQQVTLRCSPKSGHDTVSWYQQALGQGPQFIFQYYEEEERQRGNFPDRFSGHQFPNYSSELNVNALLLGDSALYLCASSFRRGTEKLFFGSGTQLSVL.

This clone was seen only a few times. The rearrangement joins TRBV5-1 to TRBJ1-4, with no clear D. The germline V gene has CDR1 SGHRS and CDR2 YFSETQ. Trimming removed 0 bases from V and 2 bases from J, with 17 bases in between. This CDR3 spans 18 amino acids. The CDR3 spells CASSLGVLPSPTNEKLFF. CDR3 nucleotide sequence: TGCGCCAGCAGCTTGGGAGTACTACCTTCCCCCACTAATGAAAAACTGTTTTTT.

This rearrangement joins TRBV11-2 to TRBJ2-7, with 12 nucleotides matching TRBD2. The CDR3 has 19 amino acids. Trimming at V came to 0 bases and at J to 6 bases, leaving 15 bases not matched to a gene. CDR1 and CDR2 (germline): SGHAT, FQNNGV. The CDR3 is CASSLELAGGDAYTCEQYV. The CDR3 bases are TGTGCCAGCAGCTTAGAGCTAGCGGGGGGGGATGCCTATACGTGCGAGCAGTACGTC.

V usage is TRBV5-1 and J usage is TRBJ2-5, with D perhaps TRBD1 (6 bases). The CDR3 length is 15 residues. Trimming pared 0 bases from V and 5 bases from J, leaving 14 bases between. CDR1 and CDR2 from the germline V gene are SGHRS and YFSETQ. The DNA for the CDR3 is TGCGCCAGCAGCTTGGCCTCCAACAGGGAGGAGACCCAGTACTTC. This encodes CASSLASNREETQYF.

In this sample, this clone turned up a few times. V is TRBV11-2 and J is TRBJ2-4, with D perhaps matching TRBD2 (7 bases). Trimming took 5 bases from V and 6 from J, leaving 26 bases between them. Germline CDR1 reads SGHAT; CDR2 reads FQNNGV. CDR3 length equals 18 residues. CDR3 region: CASSQIRGAGAPRNIQYF. CDR3 in DNA: TGTGCCAGCAGCCAAATACGGGGCGCGGGGGCCCCGCGAAACATTCAGTACTTC.

J is TRBJ1-1 and V is TRBV5-1; 7 bases agree with TRBD1. The junction had 2 bases not matched to a gene; V was cut back by 0 bases and J by 0 bases. The V gene's germline CDR1 is SGHRS and CDR2 YFSETQ. This CDR3 region has 15 residues. The CDR3 reads CASSLAGTVNTEAFF. DNA for the CDR3: TGCGCCAGCAGCTTGGCAGGGACAGTGAACACTGAAGCTTTCTTT. The full variable domain, with the rest looked up from reference TRBV5-1 and TRBJ1-1, is KAGVTQTPRYLIKTRGQQVTLSCSPISGHRSVSWYQQTPGQGLQFLFEYFSETQRNKGNFPGRFSGRQFSNSRSEMNVSTLELGDSALYLCASSLAGTVNTEAFFGQGTRLTVV.

The chain is built from TRBV3-1 (or the pseudogene TRBV3-2) and TRBJ1-3; D is perhaps TRBD1 (6 bases). Trimming left V 4 bases short and J 1 base short, with 8 bases between. Germline CDR1 LGHDT, CDR2 YNNKEL (reference sequence). CDR3 length equals 14 residues. The CDR3, as DNA: TGTGCCAGCAGCCGAGGACAGTCTGGAAACACCATATATTTT. Translation: CASSRGQSGNTIYF.

This chain uses TRBV3-1 (or the pseudogene TRBV3-2) with TRBJ2-2, with D perhaps matching TRBD2 (5 bases). CDR3 size: 16 residues. With 3 bases removed from V and 7 bases from J, the gap between germline ends came to 18 bases. Germline V gene lookup returns CDR1 LGHDT and CDR2 YNNKEL (reference sequence). CDR3 sequence: CASSQDGIGQFGELFF. The CDR3, as DNA: TGTGCCAGCAGCCAGGACGGGATCGGGCAATTCGGGGAGCTGTTTTTT.

The gene calls are TRBV5-1 and TRBJ2-2; tentatively, D is TRBD2 (5 bases). The CDR3 length is 16 residues. V was clipped by 2 bases and J by 7 bases, with 18 bases between them. Germline-derived CDR1 and CDR2 are SGHRS and YFSETQ. The CDR3 is CASSFLERGIVGELFF. The CDR3 bases are TGCGCCAGCAGCTTTTTGGAACGAGGGATTGTCGGGGAGCTGTTTTTT.

V and J are TRBV5-8 and TRBJ1-5, with 10 bases fitting TRBD1. The trim removed 3 bases at V and 1 base at J, leaving 13 bases unmatched. CDR3 length: 19 residues. Germline lookup yields CDR1 SGHTS and CDR2 YDEGEE. CDR3 residues: CASSSGRGTGVGSNQPQHF. For the CDR3, the DNA is TGTGCCAGCAGCTCCGGGAGGGGGACAGGGGTTGGAAGCAATCAGCCCCAGCATTTT.

The J gene is TRBJ1-2, the V gene TRBV28, with D unclear. The CDR3 covers 15 residues. V lost 3 bases to trimming and J lost 2 bases, with 13 bases between them. Germline values: CDR1 MDHEN, CDR2 SYDVKM. The CDR3 sequence is CASSFYGIPNYGYTF. As DNA, the CDR3 is TGTGCCAGCAGTTTCTACGGGATCCCAAACTATGGCTACACCTTC.